This T cell receptor beta chain is from a study of blood T cell repertoires in COVID-19. Study-level background: Sites across the United States, Italy and Spain contributed samples from acute and convalescent COVID-19. PBMCs, B-cell-depleted T cells, or T cells provided the cDNA or gDNA that made up the material.

Participants came from around 25 US areas, aged about 18 to 95 years. V was pared by 4 bases and J by 1 base, with 14 bases between. Germline values: CDR1 KGHSH, CDR2 LQKENI. The CDR3 covers 16 residues. This clone was counted a few times. Per the original data handling: It was from reference gene primer amplification that nucleated cell counts were estimated. The repertoire was sequenced with immunoSEQ multiplex PCR; TCRdb's copy has only in-frame clones and lacks some. V and J calls and clone size follow that table, whereas D and trimming were derived from the DNA. The data show roughly 220,000 clones, around 88% seen once.

The clonotype was recovered from a woman between 45 and 60 years old with acute COVID-19. The chain employs TRBV18 and TRBJ1-3, with unresolved D. What was sequenced was PBMCs or T cells enriched from blood (not recorded which). Here the CDR3 reads CASSLGAGVSGNTIYF. CDR3 nucleotides: TGTGCCAGCTCACTGGGAGCAGGAGTATCTGGAAACACCATATATTTT.